This T cell receptor beta chain was recovered during a study of blood T cell repertoires in COVID-19. Across the whole study: There were acute and convalescent COVID-19 samples, and they came from the United States, Italy and Spain. The analysed material was cDNA or gDNA that came from T cells, B-cell-depleted T cells, or PBMCs.

As originally analysed: Reference gene primer amplification gave nucleated cell count estimates. TCRdb's table, derived via immunoSEQ multiplex PCR, lists solely in-frame clones and lacks some. The DNA was the basis for D and trimming; V, J and clone size are from that table. Here the sample spans 160,000 or so clones, roughly 90% being singletons. The CDR3 contains 13 residues. Germline assignment: CDR1 SNHLY and CDR2 FYNNEI. The V end was cut by 11 bases, the J end by 6 bases, with 20 bases between. V and J are TRBV2 and TRBJ2-7; no firm D call. The sequence came from a man aged 60 to 75 with acute or convalescent COVID-19. Material: peripheral blood. The DNA for the CDR3 is TGTGCCGCTCGACGGCCCGACCTAGTCGAGCAGTACTTC. Translated, it gives CAARRPDLVEQYF.